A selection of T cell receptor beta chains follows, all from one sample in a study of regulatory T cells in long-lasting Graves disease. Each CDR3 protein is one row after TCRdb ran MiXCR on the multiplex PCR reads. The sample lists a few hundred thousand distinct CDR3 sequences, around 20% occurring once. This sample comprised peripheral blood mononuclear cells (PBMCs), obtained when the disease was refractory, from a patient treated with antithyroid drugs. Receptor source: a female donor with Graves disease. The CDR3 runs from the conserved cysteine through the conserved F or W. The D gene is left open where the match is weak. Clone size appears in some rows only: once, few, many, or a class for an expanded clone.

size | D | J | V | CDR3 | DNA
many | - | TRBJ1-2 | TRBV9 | CASSVRPFGGYGYTF | TGTGCCAGCAGCGTTCGACCCTTCGGCGGCTATGGCTACACCTTC
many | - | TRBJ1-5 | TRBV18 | CASSPDWGSNQPQHF | TGTGCCAGCTCACCTGACTGGGGAAGCAATCAGCCCCAGCATTTT
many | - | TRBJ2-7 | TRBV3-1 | CASSRTEGKQYF | TGTGCCAGCAGCCGAACCGAGGGGAAGCAGTACTTC
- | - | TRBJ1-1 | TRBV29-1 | CSVRGLMNTEAFF | TGCAGCGTTCGAGGATTGATGAACACTGAAGCTTTCTTT
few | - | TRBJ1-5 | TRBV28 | CASSYRSAGTNQPQHF | TGTGCCAGCAGTTATAGGTCAGCCGGTACTAATCAGCCCCAGCATTTT
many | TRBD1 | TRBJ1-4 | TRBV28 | CASSLRLQGPATNEKLFF | TGTGCCAGCAGTTTAAGGTTACAGGGGCCTGCAACTAATGAAAAACTGTTTTTT
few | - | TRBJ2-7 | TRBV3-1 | CASSHGPKEQYF | TGTGCCAGCAGCCACGGGCCAAAGGAGCAGTACTTC
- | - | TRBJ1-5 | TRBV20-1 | CSAKTSGGTLGQPQHF | TGCAGTGCCAAAACTTCTGGCGGGACGCTCGGCCAGCCCCAGCATTTT
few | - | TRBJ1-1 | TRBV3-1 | CASSQVETEAFF | TGTGCCAGCAGCCAAGTAGAAACTGAAGCTTTCTTT
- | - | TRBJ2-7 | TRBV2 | CASSGGSSTYEQYF | TGTGCCAGCAGCGGAGGATCATCTACCTACGAGCAGTACTTC
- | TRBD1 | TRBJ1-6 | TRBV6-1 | CASSEGTGSVSPLHF | TGTGCCAGCAGTGAAGGGACAGGGTCTGTCTCACCCCTCCACTTT
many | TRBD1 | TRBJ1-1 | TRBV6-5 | CASSYTTSRTGRNTEAFF | TGTGCCAGCAGTTACACGACCTCCCGGACAGGGCGGAACACTGAAGCTTTCTTT
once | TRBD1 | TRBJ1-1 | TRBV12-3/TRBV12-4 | CASSFARSGGTEAFF | TGTGCCAGCAGCTTTGCGAGGTCAGGGGGCACTGAAGCTTTCTTT
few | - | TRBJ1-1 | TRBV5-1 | CASRVDSFEAFF | TGCGCCAGCAGGGTTGACAGCTTTGAAGCTTTCTTT
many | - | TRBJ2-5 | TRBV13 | CASSLRDKGETQYF | TGTGCCAGCAGCTTACGGGATAAGGGTGAGACCCAGTACTTC
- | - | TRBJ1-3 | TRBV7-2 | CASSLEVLNSGNTIYF | TGTGCCAGCAGCTTAGAAGTACTTAACTCCGGAAACACCATATATTTT
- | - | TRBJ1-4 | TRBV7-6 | CASSLEMGTATNEKLFF | TGTGCCAGCAGCTTAGAGATGGGAACTGCAACTAATGAAAAACTGTTTTTT
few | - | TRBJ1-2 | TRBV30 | CAWSVQGAYGYTF | TGTGCCTGGAGTGTACAGGGCGCTTATGGCTACACCTTC
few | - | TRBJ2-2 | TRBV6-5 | CASSYRGSGTGELFF | TGTGCCAGCAGTTACCGGGGGTCGGGCACCGGGGAGCTGTTTTTT
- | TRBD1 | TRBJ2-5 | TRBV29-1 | CSVEVDSQDRWGETQYF | TGCAGCGTTGAAGTGGATTCCCAGGACAGGTGGGGCGAGACCCAGTACTTC
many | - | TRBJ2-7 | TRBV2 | CASRRLSYEQYF | TGTGCCAGCAGAAGGTTATCCTACGAGCAGTACTTC
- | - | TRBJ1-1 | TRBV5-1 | CASREEALGNTEAFF | TGCGCCAGCAGAGAAGAGGCGCTCGGGAACACTGAAGCTTTCTTT
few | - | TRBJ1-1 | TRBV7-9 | CASTEHGELNTEAFF | TGTGCCAGCACCGAGCATGGGGAGCTGAACACTGAAGCTTTCTTT
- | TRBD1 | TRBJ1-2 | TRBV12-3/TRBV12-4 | CASSTRDRGLWDGYTF | TGTGCCAGCAGTACCAGGGACAGGGGGCTATGGGATGGCTACACCTTC
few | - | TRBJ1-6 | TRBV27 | CASSLSSGGTLHF | TGTGCCAGCAGTTTATCGTCGGGGGGGACCCTCCACTTT
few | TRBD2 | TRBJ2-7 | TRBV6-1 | CASSETGTSGSKQYF | TGTGCCAGCAGTGAAACCGGGACTAGCGGGAGTAAACAGTACTTC